The 21 T cell receptor beta chains below come from one sample, sequenced in a study of blood T cell repertoires in COVID-19. TCRdb's table, derived via immunoSEQ multiplex PCR, lists solely in-frame clones and lacks some. This sample carries about 230,000 clones, under 85% of them seen once, and the ten largest clones take roughly 1.8%. The sample taken for sequencing was PBMCs or T cells enriched from blood (not recorded which). The receptors shown here come from a man in his sixties who had recovered from COVID-19.

This chain links TRBV10-2 with TRBJ1-2, with 7 bases that match TRBD1. CDR3 length equals 12 residues. V lost 6 bases to trimming and J lost 5 bases; unmatched junction nucleotides: 3. Germline V CDR1 and CDR2: WSHSY, SAAADI. This CDR3 is CASRGQTYGYTF. DNA of the CDR3: TGCGCCAGCAGGGGACAGACTTATGGCTACACCTTC.

The rearrangement uses TRBV6-5 and TRBJ2-6; D gene ambiguous. Trimming removed 10 bases from V and 0 bases from J, with 10 bases in between. The germline CDR1 and CDR2 sequences are MNHEY and SVGAGI. This CDR3 comprises 14 residues. The CDR3 sequence: CATRPFSGANVLTF. DNA for the CDR3: TGTGCCACCCGTCCGTTCTCTGGGGCCAACGTCCTGACTTTC.

The J gene is TRBJ2-2, the V gene TRBV27; the match to TRBD2 covers 10 bases. The CDR3 length is 18 residues. Trimming removed 2 bases from V and 6 bases from J; junction bases left unmatched: 12. Germline CDR1 MNHEY, CDR2 SMNVEV (reference sequence). CDR3 in amino acids: CASSLVGLAGVRSGELFF. The CDR3 DNA reads as TGTGCCAGCAGTTTAGTCGGGCTAGCGGGGGTGCGTTCCGGGGAGCTGTTTTTT.

The gene calls are TRBV7-6 and TRBJ2-2, with TRBD2 identical over 10 bases. With 8 bases clipped from V and 2 bases from J, the junction kept 14 bases outside the gene matches. CDR3 length: 18 amino acids. The germline gives CDR1 SGHVS, CDR2 FNYEAQ. For the CDR3, the DNA is TGTGCCAGCCGATCCGTAAAAAGCGGGGGGGCTAACACCGGGGAGCTGTTTTTT. Amino acid sequence: CASRSVKSGGANTGELFF.

V is TRBV3-1 (or the pseudogene TRBV3-2) and J is TRBJ1-2; D is possibly TRBD1 (6 bases). V lost 0 bases to trimming and J lost 8 bases, with 16 bases between them. Germline V gene sequence: CDR1 LGHDT, CDR2 YNNKEL (reference sequence). CDR3 length equals 15 residues. The CDR3 loop reads CASSQDLAQGSGYTF. The CDR3 bases are TGTGCCAGCAGCCAAGATTTGGCACAGGGAAGCGGCTACACCTTC.

This clone was counted between two and nine times. The V gene is TRBV6-5, the J gene TRBJ2-4, with 7 bases that match TRBD1. This CDR3 comprises 14 residues. V trimming: 6 bases; J trimming: 10 bases; junction bases outside the gene matches: 12. Germline V gives CDR1 MNHEY, CDR2 SVGAGI. The CDR3 region has the DNA TGTGCCAGCAGCGACCGGTGGGACAGTAAGATTCAGTACTTC. Residues: CASSDRWDSKIQYF.

This clone was seen only a few times. The V gene is TRBV4-2, the J gene TRBJ2-5, with 10 bases matching TRBD2. Germline CDR1 is LGHNA and CDR2 is YNFKEQ. Trimming removed 1 base from V and 4 bases from J; junction bases left unmatched: 9. This CDR3 is 17 amino acids long. As DNA, the CDR3 is TGTGCCAGCAGCCAAGTTTCCAGCGGGGGGGTTGGAGAGACCCAGTACTTC. It encodes CASSQVSSGGVGETQYF.

This clone was seen a single time. The V gene is TRBV25-1, the J gene TRBJ2-2; no firm D call. The CDR3 runs 14 residues. Germline V CDR1 and CDR2: MGHDK, SYGVNS. Trimming cost V 4 bases and J 5 bases, with 11 bases left between them. Here the CDR3 DNA reads TGTGCCAGCAGTGGTCTCCCCCGGACCGGGGAGCTGTTTTTT. Translating it yields CASSGLPRTGELFF. The full variable domain, with the rest looked up from reference TRBV25-1 and TRBJ2-2, is EADIYQTPRYLVIGTGKKITLECSQTMGHDKMYWYQQDPGMELHLIHYSYGVNSTEKGDLSSESTVSRIRTEHFPLTLESARPSHTSQYLCASSGLPRTGELFFGEGSRLTVL.

V usage is TRBV19 and J usage is TRBJ1-1, with D possibly matching TRBD1 (5 bases). The CDR3 length is 18 residues. Trimming removed 2 bases from V and 3 bases from J, with 22 bases in between. Germline values: CDR1 LNHDA, CDR2 SQIVND (reference sequence). CDR3 sequence reads: CASSISVNRGLLDTEAFF. The CDR3 coding sequence is TGTGCCAGTAGTATATCCGTCAACCGGGGACTTTTGGACACTGAAGCTTTCTTT. Combining the CDR3 with reference TRBV19 and TRBJ1-1 gives the whole variable domain DGGITQSPKYLFRKEGQNVTLSCEQNLNHDAMYWYRQDPGQGLRLIYYSQIVNDFQKGDIAEGYSVSREKKESFPLTVTSAQKNPTAFYLCASSISVNRGLLDTEAFFGQGTRLTVV.

The rearrangement links TRBV14 to TRBJ1-5, with 9 nucleotides matching TRBD1. The V and J ends lost 4 bases and 4 bases, in that order; junction bases with no gene match: 14. The V gene's germline CDR1 is SGHDN and CDR2 FVKESK. The CDR3 is 18 amino acids. The CDR3 coding sequence is TGTGCCAGCAGCCCCTATCTGAGACAGGGGGAGAAGAATCAGCCCCAGCATTTT. Translating it yields CASSPYLRQGEKNQPQHF.

This chain connects TRBV24-1 to TRBJ1-4; TRBD1 agrees at 8 bases. The CDR3 contains 14 residues. J gave up 5 bases and V 12 bases, and 10 bases lay outside the gene matches. Germline CDR1 and CDR2: KGHDR and SFDVKD. CDR3 in DNA: TGTGCCTCATCGTCGGGACAGGTGAATGAAAAACTGTTTTTT. This codes for CASSSGQVNEKLFF.

The genes are TRBV12-3 or TRBV12-4 and TRBJ1-1; TRBD1 is a possible D gene (6 bases). This CDR3 is 13 amino acids long. Trimming cost V 5 bases and J 4 bases, with 11 bases left between them. In DNA, the CDR3 is TGTGCCAGCAGTCCCACAGGGTTCACTGAAGCTTTCTTT. Amino acid sequence: CASSPTGFTEAFF.

The CDR3 region is CASRRELEGYTF. As DNA, the CDR3 is TGTGCCAGCAGAAGGGAGCTGGAGGGCTACACCTTC. This chain connects TRBV6-5 to TRBJ1-2; D gene ambiguous. This CDR3 region has 12 residues. Trimming removed 6 bases at V and 8 bases at J, with 13 bases between. CDR1 is MNHEY and CDR2 is SVGAGI in the germline V gene.

The chain recombines TRBV7-2 with TRBJ2-2; the match to TRBD2 covers 8 bases. The CDR3 contains 16 residues. Germline trimming cut 5 bases from V and 0 bases from J; bases unmatched to any gene: 5. The V gene's germline CDR1 is SGHTA and CDR2 FQGNSA. The CDR3 DNA follows: TGTGCCAGCAGCCCACGGGGGGGCGCGAACACCGGGGAGCTGTTTTTT. Its protein product is CASSPRGGANTGELFF. Full variable domain (missing parts from reference TRBV7-2 and TRBJ2-2): GAGVSQSPSNKVTEKGKDVELRCDPISGHTALYWYRQSLGQGLEFLIYFQGNSAPDKSGLPSDRFSAERTGGSVSTLTIQRTQQEDSAVYLCASSPRGGANTGELFFGEGSRLTVL.

V gene TRBV24-1 combines with J gene TRBJ2-7; perhaps TRBD2 as D (6 bases). From germline, CDR1 is KGHDR and CDR2 SFDVKD. V lost 2 bases to trimming and J lost 6 bases, with 19 bases between them. The CDR3 has 16 residues. CDR3 DNA: TGTGCCACCAGTGATTCGCCCGGGGGATCCCTAGGCGAGCAGTACTTC. It yields the protein CATSDSPGGSLGEQYF.

Concerning this clone itself: Germline and junction disagree at one end, which may indicate a read error. The V gene is TRBV6-6, the J gene TRBJ2-7, with D tentatively TRBD1 (6 bases). Germline V gene sequence: CDR1 MNHNY, CDR2 SVGAGI (reference sequence). CDR3 length equals 13 residues. DNA for the CDR3: TGTGCCAGCAGTCACGGGACAAGAGAGAGTCACGGCTTC. Translated: CASSHGTRESHGF.

The V and J genes are TRBV4-2 and TRBJ1-2; 9 nucleotides line up with TRBD1. V was pared by 0 bases and J by 6 bases, with 5 bases of the junction left unmatched. Germline CDR1 is LGHNA and CDR2 is YNFKEQ. This CDR3 comprises 15 residues. CDR3 coding DNA: TGTGCCAGCAGCCAAGACCGGGACAGGGAGAATGGCTACACCTTC. This sequence encodes CASSQDRDRENGYTF.

The chain couples TRBV5-1 to TRBJ1-2; 9 nucleotides agree with TRBD1. The length of the CDR3 is 15 residues. Germline loops: CDR1 SGHRS, CDR2 YFSETQ. The V segment lost 4 bases and the J segment 7 bases; nucleotides outside the gene matches: 11. The CDR3 DNA follows: TGCGCCAGCAGCCTTGAGGGGGACAGGGCTGTTGGCTACACCTTC. This codes for CASSLEGDRAVGYTF.

The V and J genes are TRBV2 and TRBJ1-5, with unresolved D. V was cut by 0 bases and J by 4 bases, with 10 bases left in between. Germline CDR1 and CDR2: SNHLY and FYNNEI. The CDR3 loop spans 15 amino acids. CDR3 sequence: CASSEALARNQPQHF. CDR3 in DNA: TGTGCCAGCAGTGAAGCGCTCGCGAGAAATCAGCCCCAGCATTTT.

The V and J genes are TRBV7-9 and TRBJ2-2; TRBD1 aligns across 7 bases. The J segment lost 5 bases and the V segment lost 5 bases, leaving 5 bases of the junction unmatched. Per the germline V gene, CDR1 is SEHNR and CDR2 is FQNEAQ (reference sequence). The CDR3 length is 14 residues. This chain's CDR3 is CASSRQGGTGELFF. The CDR3 nucleotides are TGTGCCAGCAGCCGACAGGGCGGGACCGGGGAGCTGTTTTTT.

The V call is TRBV15, the J call TRBJ2-3; maybe TRBD2 (6 bases). Germline loops: CDR1 LNHNV, CDR2 YYDKDF (reference sequence). The CDR3 is 15 amino acids. The V and J ends lost 1 base and 2 bases respectively, with 10 bases between them. CDR3 DNA: TGTGCCACCAGCAGAGTTTTAGCGGACACAGATACGCAGTATTTT. This gives the protein CATSRVLADTDTQYF.